This T cell receptor beta chain was captured by sequencing in a study of CD8 T cells in Susac syndrome. With random hexamers, 0.5 to 1 ug RNA was reverse transcribed. Amplification of TCR beta CDR3 by immunoSEQ multiplex PCR spanned 54 Vbeta and 13 Jbeta. From the immunoSEQ multiplex PCR reads, TCRdb called clonotypes with MiXCR, one entry per CDR3 protein. The sample records roughly 150,000 distinct CDR3 sequences, approximately 94% being singletons. Deletions cut 5 bases from V and 8 bases from J, with 12 bases between. Germline V lookup: CDR1 PRHDT, CDR2 FYEKMQ (reference sequence). The length of the CDR3 is 12 residues.

The sample was CD4+ T cells from PBMCs. This sequence was found in a human donor with Susac syndrome. This rearrangement joins TRBV13 to TRBJ1-1; D is possibly TRBD1 (6 bases). In nucleotides, the CDR3 is TGTGCCAGCAGCACCGGGGGCAGGGAAGCTTTCTTT. Amino acid sequence: CASSTGGREAFF.